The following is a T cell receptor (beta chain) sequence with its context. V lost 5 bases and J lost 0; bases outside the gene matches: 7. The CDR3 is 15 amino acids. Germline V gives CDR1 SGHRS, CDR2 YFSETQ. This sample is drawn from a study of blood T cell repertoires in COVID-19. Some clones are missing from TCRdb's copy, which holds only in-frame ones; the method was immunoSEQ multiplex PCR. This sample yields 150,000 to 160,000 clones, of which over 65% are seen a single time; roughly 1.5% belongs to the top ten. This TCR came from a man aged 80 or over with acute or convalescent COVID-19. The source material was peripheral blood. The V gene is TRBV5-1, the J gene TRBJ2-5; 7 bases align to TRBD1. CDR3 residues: CASRYAGTDQETQYF. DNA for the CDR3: TGCGCCAGCAGGTATGCCGGGACAGACCAAGAGACCCAGTACTTC.